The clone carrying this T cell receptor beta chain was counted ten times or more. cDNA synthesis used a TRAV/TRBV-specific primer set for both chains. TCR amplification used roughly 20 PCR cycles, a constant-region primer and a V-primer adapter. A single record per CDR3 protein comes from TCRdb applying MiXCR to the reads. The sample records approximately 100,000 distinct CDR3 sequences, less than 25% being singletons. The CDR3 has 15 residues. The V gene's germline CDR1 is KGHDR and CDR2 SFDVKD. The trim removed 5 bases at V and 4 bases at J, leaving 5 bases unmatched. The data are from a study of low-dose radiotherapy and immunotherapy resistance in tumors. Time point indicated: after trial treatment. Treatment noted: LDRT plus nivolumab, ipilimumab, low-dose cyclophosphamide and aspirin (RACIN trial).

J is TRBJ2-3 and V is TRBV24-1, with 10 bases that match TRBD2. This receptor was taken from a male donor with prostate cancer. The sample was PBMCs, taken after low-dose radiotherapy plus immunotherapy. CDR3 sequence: CATSAPSGGSDTQYF. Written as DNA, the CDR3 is TGTGCCACCAGTGCTCCTAGCGGGGGATCAGATACGCAGTATTTT.